A single sample gave rise to the 14 T cell receptor beta chains below, sequenced in a study of blood T cell repertoires in COVID-19. Assay used: immunoSEQ multiplex PCR; TCRdb lists only in-frame clones, some missing. The data show 95,000 to 100,000 clones, around 88% seen once. The sample consisted of peripheral blood. The receptor set was obtained from an elderly man with acute or convalescent COVID-19.

Concerning this clone itself: This specimen includes other DNA sequences encoding the same CDR3. This sequence joins TRBV9 and TRBJ2-3; D is unclear. The CDR3 extends over 13 amino acids. Germline V gene sequence: CDR1 SGDLS, CDR2 YYNGEE. V was pared by 0 bases and J by 6 bases, with 8 bases between. In DNA, the CDR3 is TGTGCCAGCAGCGTAGGCGGTGGGGATACGCAGTATTTT. It specifies CASSVGGGDTQYF.

This chain uses TRBV6-6 with TRBJ1-1; D is ambiguous. There are 14 residues in the CDR3. Trimming pared 4 bases from V and 0 bases from J, leaving 9 bases between. Germline loops: CDR1 MNHNY, CDR2 SVGAGI (reference sequence). The CDR3 reads CASSWRRLNTEAFF. The CDR3 region has the DNA TGTGCCAGCAGTTGGCGCAGGCTGAACACTGAAGCTTTCTTT.

The chain carries TRBV7-9 and TRBJ2-1; TRBD2 matches 12 bases. This CDR3 is 14 amino acids long. Germline assignment: CDR1 SEHNR and CDR2 FQNEAQ (reference sequence). V shed 7 bases, J shed 7 bases, and the junction held 5 bases outside the gene matches. CDR3 in amino acids: CASNRLAGENEQFF. The CDR3 nucleotides are TGTGCCAGCAACCGACTAGCGGGAGAGAATGAGCAGTTCTTC.

The V call is TRBV2, the J call TRBJ2-7; D might be TRBD1 (7 bases). The CDR3 spans 13 residues. CDR1 SNHLY and CDR2 FYNNEI come from the germline V gene. Trimming cost V 5 bases and J 6 bases, with 14 bases left between them. The CDR3 sequence is CASSYYRGGEQYF. CDR3 coding DNA: TGTGCCAGCAGTTATTACAGGGGAGGCGAGCAGTACTTC.

This chain links TRBV15 with TRBJ2-5, with 10 positions matching TRBD2. V shed 0 bases, J shed 5 bases, and the junction held 6 bases outside the gene matches. CDR3 length equals 16 residues. Per germline, CDR1 LNHNV and CDR2 YYDKDF (reference sequence). CDR3 residues: CATSRDRLAGVETQYF. DNA of the CDR3: TGTGCCACCAGCAGAGATCGGCTAGCGGGAGTGGAGACCCAGTACTTC. Full variable domain (remainder filled in from reference TRBV15 and TRBJ2-5): DAMVIQNPRYQVTQFGKPVTLSCSQTLNHNVMYWYQQKSSQAPKLLFHYYDKDFNNEADTPDNFQSRRPNTSFCFLDIRSPGLGDTAMYLCATSRDRLAGVETQYFGPGTRLLVL.

This CDR3 is CASSSTGKETQYF. The CDR3 DNA is TGTGCCAGCAGCTCAACAGGGAAAGAGACCCAGTACTTC. The chain combines TRBV9 with TRBJ2-5, with D possibly matching TRBD1 (6 bases). This CDR3 has 13 residues. Germline CDR1 and CDR2: SGDLS and YYNGEE. Between the trimmed V and J ends, which lost 4 bases and 3 bases, there was a span of 10 bases.

This chain uses TRBV19 with TRBJ2-1, with TRBD1 matching over 12 bases. The length of the CDR3 is 13 residues. The V and J ends lost 8 bases and 9 bases, in that order; junction bases with no gene match: 5. The germline V gene has CDR1 LNHDA and CDR2 SQIVND (reference sequence). The CDR3 loop is CASGDRGPSEQFF. CDR3 nucleotide sequence: TGTGCCAGTGGGGACAGGGGGCCTAGTGAGCAGTTCTTC.

The chain couples TRBV29-1 to TRBJ1-2; 7 positions match TRBD1. The germline V gene encodes CDR1 SQVTM and CDR2 ANQGSEA. V lost 2 bases and J lost 5; bases outside the gene matches: 5. This CDR3 has 13 amino acids. CDR3 nucleotides: TGCAGCGTTGAAACCTCACAGGGGTATGGCTACACCTTC. Amino acid sequence: CSVETSQGYGYTF.

This chain's CDR3 is CASSESGTRDNEQFF. The CDR3 nucleotides read TGCGCCAGCAGTGAGTCCGGGACACGGGACAATGAGCAGTTCTTC. The chain couples TRBV10-2 to TRBJ2-1, with a possible D match to TRBD1 (6 bases). V gave up 0 bases and J gave up 5 bases, with 11 bases separating them. Germline assignment: CDR1 WSHSY and CDR2 SAAADI. The length of the CDR3 is 15 residues.

CDR3 DNA sequence: TGCAGTGCTAGTGACGTGATCGGAGCGGGGACCACAGATACGCAGTATTTT. Translated: CSASDVIGAGTTDTQYF. The V gene is TRBV20-1, the J gene TRBJ2-3; 7 bases agree with TRBD2. CDR1 DFQATT and CDR2 SNEGSKA come from the germline V gene (reference sequence). V trimming: 3 bases; J trimming: 2 bases; junction bases outside the gene matches: 14. The CDR3 is made up of 17 amino acids.

The chain joins TRBV9 to TRBJ1-2; 8 nucleotides align to TRBD1. V trimming: 4 bases; J trimming: 6 bases; junction bases outside the gene matches: 14. This CDR3 is built from 16 residues. Germline V gene lookup returns CDR1 SGDLS and CDR2 YYNGEE. The CDR3 reads CASSPQTQGVFNGYTF. CDR3 bases: TGTGCCAGCAGCCCTCAAACACAGGGGGTTTTTAATGGCTACACCTTC.

The V call is TRBV19, the J call TRBJ2-3, with 14 bases fitting TRBD2. This CDR3 is 15 amino acids long. Per germline, CDR1 LNHDA and CDR2 SQIVND (reference sequence). The junction had 5 bases not matched to a gene; V was cut back by 3 bases and J by 9 bases. CDR3 region: CASSIGTSGSQTQYF. The CDR3, as DNA: TGTGCCAGTAGTATCGGGACTAGCGGGAGTCAGACGCAGTATTTT. Complete variable domain (other parts from reference TRBV19 and TRBJ2-3): DGGITQSPKYLFRKEGQNVTLSCEQNLNHDAMYWYRQDPGQGLRLIYYSQIVNDFQKGDIAEGYSVSREKKESFPLTVTSAQKNPTAFYLCASSIGTSGSQTQYFGPGTRLTVL.

This chain uses TRBV19 with TRBJ2-3; D possibly corresponds to TRBD1 (6 bases). This CDR3 contains 17 residues. The ends were cut back, 5 bases at V and 0 bases at J, with 18 bases in the middle. Germline V CDR1 and CDR2: LNHDA, SQIVND (reference sequence). The CDR3 spells CASSPFLRTASTDTQYF. DNA for the CDR3: TGTGCCAGTAGTCCCTTTTTGCGGACAGCTAGCACAGATACGCAGTATTTT.

This chain links TRBV7-3 with TRBJ2-2; the match to TRBD2 covers 8 bases. CDR3 length equals 15 residues. CDR1 is SGHTA, CDR2 FQGTGA, per germline. V shed 4 bases and J 6 bases; nucleotides not matched to a gene: 7. CDR3: CASSWSGRGAGELFF. The DNA of the CDR3 is TGTGCCAGCAGCTGGAGCGGGAGAGGTGCCGGGGAGCTGTTTTTT.